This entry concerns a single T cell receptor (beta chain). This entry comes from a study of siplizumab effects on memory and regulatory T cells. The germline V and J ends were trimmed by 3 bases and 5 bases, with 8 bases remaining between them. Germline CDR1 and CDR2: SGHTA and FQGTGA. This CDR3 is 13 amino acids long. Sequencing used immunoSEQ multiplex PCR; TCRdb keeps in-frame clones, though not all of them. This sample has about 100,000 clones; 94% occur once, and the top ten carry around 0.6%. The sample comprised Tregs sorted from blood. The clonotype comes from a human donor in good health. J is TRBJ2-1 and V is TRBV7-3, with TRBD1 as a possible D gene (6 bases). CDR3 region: CASSLWTDNEQFF. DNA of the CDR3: TGTGCCAGCAGCTTGTGGACAGACAATGAGCAGTTCTTC.